A single sample is the source of the 19 T cell receptor beta chains below, sequenced in a study of long-term antiretroviral therapy in people with HIV. An immunoSEQ assay, version v3.0, was performed at survey level. Sequenced by immunoSEQ multiplex PCR; TCRdb stores in-frame clones only, minus some. The repertoire holds roughly 38,000 clones, with 80% as singletons. This specimen was unsorted PBMCs, taken 3.4 years after starting antiretroviral therapy. All receptors derive from a man between 25 and 39 years old with HIV.

This chain connects TRBV18 to TRBJ2-1; D could derive from TRBD1 or TRBD2 (5 bases each). Germline values: CDR1 KGHSH, CDR2 LQKENI. The CDR3 totals 17 residues. The V end lost 1 base, the J end lost 6 bases, and 19 bases lay between the germline ends. CDR3 protein: CASSPRLAGTLGNEQFF. CDR3 DNA: TGTGCCAGCTCACCACGATTAGCCGGGACGCTCGGCAATGAGCAGTTCTTC. The full variable domain, rest sourced from reference TRBV18 and TRBJ2-1, is NAGVMQNPRHLVRRRGQEARLRCSPMKGHSHVYWYRQLPEEGLKFMVYLQKENIIDESGMPKERFSAEFPKEGPSILRIQQVVRGDSAAYFCASSPRLAGTLGNEQFFGPGTRLTVL.

This clone has just a few counts. This chain connects TRBV29-1 to TRBJ2-7; 11 bases line up with TRBD2. This CDR3 is 13 amino acids long. V was pared by 6 bases and J by 7 bases, with 8 bases of the junction left unmatched. Germline V lookup: CDR1 SQVTM, CDR2 ANQGSEA. CDR3 nucleotides: TGCAGCGTCAGTCTAGCGGGAGGTGGTGAGCAGTACTTC. This translates into CSVSLAGGGEQYF.

The chain recombines TRBV5-6 with TRBJ2-5; tentative D call: TRBD2 (6 bases). Germline V gene data show CDR1 as SGHDT and CDR2 as YYEEEE. This CDR3 region has 13 residues. Trimming pared 6 bases from V and 4 bases from J, leaving 13 bases between. CDR3 DNA sequence: TGTGCCAGCACGTTGGCCGGGGGAGAGACCCAGTACTTC. Translated: CASTLAGGETQYF.

The chain couples TRBV4-3 to TRBJ2-2; 7 bases map to TRBD2. J gave up 0 bases and V 4 bases, and 5 bases lay outside the gene matches. Germline V lookup: CDR1 LGHNA, CDR2 YSLEER. The CDR3 totals 16 residues. The DNA of the CDR3 is TGCGCCAGCAGCCGAACGGGGGGTTCGAACACCGGGGAGCTGTTTTTT. The encoded protein is CASSRTGGSNTGELFF.

The CDR3 sequence: CASSLYPTSLGTDTQYF. As DNA, the CDR3 is TGTGCCAGCAGTCTATACCCCACTAGTTTGGGGACAGATACGCAGTATTTT. V usage is TRBV27 and J usage is TRBJ2-3; TRBD2 might be the D (5 bases). The CDR3 length is 17 residues. Deletions cut 5 bases from V and 3 bases from J, with 21 bases between. Germline V CDR1 and CDR2: MNHEY, SMNVEV (reference sequence).

This rearrangement joins TRBV27 to TRBJ2-3; 8 bases align to TRBD1. Germline CDR1 is MNHEY and CDR2 is SMNVEV (reference sequence). The CDR3 has 16 residues. V was clipped by 7 bases and J by 6 bases; unmatched bases: 15. This chain's CDR3 is CASIPGDRWFYDTQYF. CDR3 nucleotides: TGTGCCAGCATCCCGGGGGACAGGTGGTTCTACGATACGCAGTATTTT.

The chain has TRBV18 and TRBJ2-5; no clear D. The germline V and J ends were trimmed by 6 bases and 5 bases, with 10 bases remaining between them. The germline gives CDR1 KGHSH, CDR2 LQKENI. CDR3 length: 12 amino acids. The DNA for the CDR3 is TGTGCCAGCTCGCCCCTAGGGGAGACCCAGTACTTC. It translates to CASSPLGETQYF. The full variable domain, its missing parts supplied by reference TRBV18 and TRBJ2-5, is NAGVMQNPRHLVRRRGQEARLRCSPMKGHSHVYWYRQLPEEGLKFMVYLQKENIIDESGMPKERFSAEFPKEGPSILRIQQVVRGDSAAYFCASSPLGETQYFGPGTRLLVL.

The chain uses TRBV20-1 and TRBJ2-1; 13 bases are a match to TRBD2. The V gene end was trimmed by 5 bases and the J gene end by 15 bases; junction bases not matched to a gene: 4. Germline V gives CDR1 DFQATT, CDR2 SNEGSKA (reference sequence). The CDR3 totals 11 residues. The CDR3 protein is CSASTSGRVFF. CDR3 bases: TGCAGTGCTTCTACTAGCGGGAGGGTGTTCTTC.

The V gene is TRBV18, the J gene TRBJ2-3, with a possible D match to TRBD2 (5 bases). V gave up 5 bases and J gave up 3 bases, with 15 bases separating them. The germline V gene has CDR1 KGHSH and CDR2 LQKENI. This CDR3 spans 15 amino acids. The CDR3 reads CASSSTRIQTDTQYF. The CDR3 nucleotides are TGTGCCAGCTCAAGCACTAGAATTCAAACAGATACGCAGTATTTT.

The V call is TRBV28, the J call TRBJ1-1, with a possible D match to TRBD1 (5 bases). Germline V gene sequence: CDR1 MDHEN, CDR2 SYDVKM. The V end lost 7 bases, the J end lost 7 bases, and 25 bases lay between the germline ends. CDR3 length: 16 residues. The CDR3: CASTLLRDRITGEAFF. Written as DNA, the CDR3 is TGTGCCAGCACCCTCTTAAGGGACCGGATCACCGGTGAAGCTTTCTTT. The full variable domain, rest sourced from reference TRBV28 and TRBJ1-1, is DVKVTQSSRYLVKRTGEKVFLECVQDMDHENMFWYRQDPGLGLRLIYFSYDVKMKEKGDIPEGYSVSREKKERFSLILESASTNQTSMYLCASTLLRDRITGEAFFGQGTRLTVV.

This rearrangement joins TRBV4-1 to TRBJ1-2; 11 nucleotides agree with TRBD1. The trim removed 1 base at V and 8 bases at J, leaving 6 bases unmatched. CDR3 length equals 15 residues. Germline lookup yields CDR1 MGHRA and CDR2 YSYEKL. The CDR3 DNA is TGCGCCAGCAGCCAAGTAGGACAGGGGGCGCGGGGCTACACCTTC. Protein: CASSQVGQGARGYTF.

This clone has a single count. The chain is built from TRBV5-6 and TRBJ2-3; 9 nucleotides agree with TRBD2. The CDR3 spans 16 residues. After removal of 4 bases from V and 0 bases from J, the junction contained 6 bases not matched to a gene. Germline V CDR1 and CDR2: SGHDT, YYEEEE. In DNA, the CDR3 is TGTGCCAGCAGCGGGAGTAGCGGGAGTAGCACAGATACGCAGTATTTT. Encoded protein: CASSGSSGSSTDTQYF.

V and J are TRBV7-8 and TRBJ2-3; D may be TRBD1 or TRBD2 (6 bases each). The CDR3 runs to 17 residues. Germline CDR1 reads SGHVS; CDR2 reads FQNEAQ. V lost 5 bases to trimming and J lost 3 bases, with 21 bases between them. The CDR3 region has the DNA TGTGCCAGCAGCCCTAGGGGTAGCGGAGGGGGGACAGATACGCAGTATTTT. Residues: CASSPRGSGGGTDTQYF.

The rearrangement links TRBV7-9 to TRBJ1-4; D uncertain. The CDR3 contains 13 residues. V gave up 5 bases and J gave up 4 bases, with 8 bases separating them. From germline, CDR1 is SEHNR and CDR2 FQNEAQ (reference sequence). In DNA form, the CDR3 reads TGTGCCAGCAGCCGAGGAAATAATGAAAAACTGTTTTTT. Translated, it gives CASSRGNNEKLFF.

The chain has TRBV25-1 and TRBJ1-2, with unresolved D. Germline lookup yields CDR1 MGHDK and CDR2 SYGVNS. The CDR3 length is 13 residues. V lost 8 bases and J 4 bases, leaving 14 bases between the germline ends. The CDR3 sequence is CASQLSGGYGYTF. CDR3 bases: TGTGCCAGCCAGTTGTCTGGAGGCTATGGCTACACCTTC.

The CDR3 DNA follows: TGTGCCAGCAGCGAACAGGGGGTCGTCAAAAACATTCAGTACTTC. Its protein product is CASSEQGVVKNIQYF. This chain links TRBV2 with TRBJ2-4, with 8 bases matching TRBD1. The CDR3 extends over 15 amino acids. Germline loops: CDR1 SNHLY, CDR2 FYNNEI. With 6 bases clipped from V and 3 bases from J, the junction kept 7 bases outside the gene matches.

This clone has more than one count but fewer than ten. The DNA for the CDR3 is TGTGCCAGCAGTTTTAGGGACGGTGGCTACACCTTC. Residues: CASSFRDGGYTF. The V gene is TRBV28, the J gene TRBJ1-2, with D possibly matching TRBD1 (5 bases). The V gene lost 3 bases and the J gene lost 7 bases, with 9 bases spanning the gap. The CDR3 loop spans 12 amino acids. Germline CDR1 is MDHEN and CDR2 is SYDVKM.

This chain connects TRBV5-5 to TRBJ1-1; TRBD1 matches at 7 bases. V was clipped by 0 bases and J by 2 bases; unmatched bases: 4. The CDR3 has 15 residues. Germline V gene sequence: CDR1 SGHKS, CDR2 YYEKEE (reference sequence). The CDR3 nucleotides read TGTGCCAGCAGCTTGGAGGGGGCCGTAAACACTGAAGCTTTCTTT. The encoded protein is CASSLEGAVNTEAFF.

V is TRBV27 and J is TRBJ2-7; 9 bases are a match to TRBD1. The CDR3 loop spans 14 amino acids. Germline lookup yields CDR1 MNHEY and CDR2 SMNVEV (reference sequence). With 6 bases clipped from V and 4 bases from J, the junction kept 7 bases outside the gene matches. CDR3 in amino acids: CASSPRTGVYEQYF. The DNA for the CDR3 is TGTGCCAGCAGCCCGAGGACAGGGGTATACGAGCAGTACTTC.